This T cell receptor (beta chain) was profiled in a study of CD8 T cells in ankylosing spondylitis. Study conclusions and caveats: Earlier literature documents some of the motif variants in reactive arthritis synovial fluid and blood. A TCR beta motif of 7 or 8 highly homologous variants appeared characteristic of ankylosing spondylitis blood.

As regards this clonotype: As yet, its antigen is unknown.

TCRdb re-called the 5' RACE reads through MiXCR, storing one row per CDR3 protein. The sample contains almost 400,000 distinct CDR3 sequences, around 24% of which appear only once. This receptor was obtained from a male donor with ankylosing spondylitis. Source material: blood, either unsorted or a sorted T cell fraction (not recorded which).

This CDR3 is CASSPQGRGRIGTQYF. Written as DNA, the CDR3 is TGTGCCAGCAGTCCCCAGGGGAGGGGGAGGATAGGTACGCAGTATTTT. The gene calls are TRBV27 and TRBJ2-3; a possible D gene is TRBD2 (7 bases). CDR1 MNHEY and CDR2 SMNVEV come from the germline V gene (reference sequence). CDR3 length: 16 amino acids. V dropped 5 bases and J dropped 8 bases, with 23 bases sitting between them.